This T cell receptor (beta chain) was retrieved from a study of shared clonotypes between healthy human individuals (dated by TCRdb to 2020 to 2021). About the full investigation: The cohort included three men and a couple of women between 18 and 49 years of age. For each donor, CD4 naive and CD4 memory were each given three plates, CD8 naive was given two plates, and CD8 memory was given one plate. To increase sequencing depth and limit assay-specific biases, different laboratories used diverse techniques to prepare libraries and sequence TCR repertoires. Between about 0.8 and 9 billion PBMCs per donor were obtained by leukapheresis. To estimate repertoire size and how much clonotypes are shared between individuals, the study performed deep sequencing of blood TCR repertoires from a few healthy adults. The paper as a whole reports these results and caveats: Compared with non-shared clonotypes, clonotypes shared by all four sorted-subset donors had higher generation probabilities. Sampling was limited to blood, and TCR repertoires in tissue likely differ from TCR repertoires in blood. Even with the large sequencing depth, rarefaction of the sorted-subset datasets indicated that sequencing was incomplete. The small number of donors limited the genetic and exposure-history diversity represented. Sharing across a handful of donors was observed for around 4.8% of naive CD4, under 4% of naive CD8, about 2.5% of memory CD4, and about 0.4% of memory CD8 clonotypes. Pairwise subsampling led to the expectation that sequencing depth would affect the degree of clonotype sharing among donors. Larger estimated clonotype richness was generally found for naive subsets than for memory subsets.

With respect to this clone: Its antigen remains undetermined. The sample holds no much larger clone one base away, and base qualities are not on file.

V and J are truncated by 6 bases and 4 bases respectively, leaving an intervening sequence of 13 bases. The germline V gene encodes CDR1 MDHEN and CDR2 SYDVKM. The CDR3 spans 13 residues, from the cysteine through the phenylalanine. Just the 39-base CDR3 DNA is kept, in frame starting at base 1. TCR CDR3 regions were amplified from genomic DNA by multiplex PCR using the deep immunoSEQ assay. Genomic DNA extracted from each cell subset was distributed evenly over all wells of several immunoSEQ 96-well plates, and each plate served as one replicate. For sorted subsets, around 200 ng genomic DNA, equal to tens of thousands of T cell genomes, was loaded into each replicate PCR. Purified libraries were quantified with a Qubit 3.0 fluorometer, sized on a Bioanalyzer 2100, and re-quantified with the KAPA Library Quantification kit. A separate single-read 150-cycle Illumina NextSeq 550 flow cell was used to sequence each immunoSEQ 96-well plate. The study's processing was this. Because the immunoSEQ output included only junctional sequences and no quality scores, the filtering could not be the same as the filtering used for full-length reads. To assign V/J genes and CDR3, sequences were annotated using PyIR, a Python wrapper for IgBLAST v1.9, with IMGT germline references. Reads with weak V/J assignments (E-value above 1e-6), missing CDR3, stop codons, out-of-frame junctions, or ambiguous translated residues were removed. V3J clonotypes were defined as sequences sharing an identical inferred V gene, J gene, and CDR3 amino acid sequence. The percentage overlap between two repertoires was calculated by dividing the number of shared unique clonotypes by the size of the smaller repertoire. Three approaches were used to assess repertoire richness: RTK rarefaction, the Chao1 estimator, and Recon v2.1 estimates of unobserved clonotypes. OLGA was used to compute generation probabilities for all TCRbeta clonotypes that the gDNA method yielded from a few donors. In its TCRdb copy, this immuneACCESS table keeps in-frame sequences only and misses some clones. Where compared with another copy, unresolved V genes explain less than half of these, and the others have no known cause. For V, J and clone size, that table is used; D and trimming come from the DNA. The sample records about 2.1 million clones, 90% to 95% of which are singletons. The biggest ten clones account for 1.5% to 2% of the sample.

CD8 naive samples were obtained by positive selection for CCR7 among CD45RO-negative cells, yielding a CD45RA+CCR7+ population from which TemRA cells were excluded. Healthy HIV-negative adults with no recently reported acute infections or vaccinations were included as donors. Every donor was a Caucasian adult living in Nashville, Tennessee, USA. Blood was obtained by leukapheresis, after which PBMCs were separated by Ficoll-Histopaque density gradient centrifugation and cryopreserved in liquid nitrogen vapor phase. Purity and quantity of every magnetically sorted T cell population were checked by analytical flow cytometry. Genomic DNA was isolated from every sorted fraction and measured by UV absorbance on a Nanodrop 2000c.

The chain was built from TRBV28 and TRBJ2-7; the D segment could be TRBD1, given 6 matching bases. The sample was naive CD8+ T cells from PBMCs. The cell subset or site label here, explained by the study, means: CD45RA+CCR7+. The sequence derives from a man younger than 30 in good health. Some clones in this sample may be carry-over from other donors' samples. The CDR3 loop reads CASRTRTVYEQYF. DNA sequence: TGTGCCAGCAGAACCCGGACAGTATACGAGCAGTACTTC.